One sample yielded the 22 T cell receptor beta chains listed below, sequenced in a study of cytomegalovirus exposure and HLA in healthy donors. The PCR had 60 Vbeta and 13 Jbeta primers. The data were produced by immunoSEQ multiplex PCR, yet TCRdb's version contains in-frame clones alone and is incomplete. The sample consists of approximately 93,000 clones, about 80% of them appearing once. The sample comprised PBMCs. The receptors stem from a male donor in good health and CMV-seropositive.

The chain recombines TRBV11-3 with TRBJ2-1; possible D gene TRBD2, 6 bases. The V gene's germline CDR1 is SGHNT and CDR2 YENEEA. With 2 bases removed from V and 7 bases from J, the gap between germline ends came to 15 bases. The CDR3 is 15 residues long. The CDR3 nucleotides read TGTGCCAGCAGCTTAATGAGCGGCGGAGGGAATGAGCAGTTCTTC. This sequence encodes CASSLMSGGGNEQFF.

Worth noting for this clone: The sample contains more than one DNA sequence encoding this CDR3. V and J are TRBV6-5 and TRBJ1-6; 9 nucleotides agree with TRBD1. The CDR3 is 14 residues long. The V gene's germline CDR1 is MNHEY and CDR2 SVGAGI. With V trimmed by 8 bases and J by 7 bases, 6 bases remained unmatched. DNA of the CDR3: TGTGCCAGCGGTGGGACAGGGAACAATTCACCCCTCCACTTT. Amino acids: CASGGTGNNSPLHF.

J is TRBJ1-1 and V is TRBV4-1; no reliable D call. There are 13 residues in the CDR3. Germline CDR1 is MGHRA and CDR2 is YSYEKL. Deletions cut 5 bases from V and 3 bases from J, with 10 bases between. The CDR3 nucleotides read TGCGCCAGCAGCGGCCGGGAGGACACTGAAGCTTTCTTT. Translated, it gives CASSGREDTEAFF.

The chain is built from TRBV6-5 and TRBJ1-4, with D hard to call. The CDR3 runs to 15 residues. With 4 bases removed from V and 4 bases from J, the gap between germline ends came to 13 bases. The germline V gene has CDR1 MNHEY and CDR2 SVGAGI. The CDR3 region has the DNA TGTGCCAGCAGTTCAGGAGGGAACATTAATGAAAAACTGTTTTTT. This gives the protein CASSSGGNINEKLFF.

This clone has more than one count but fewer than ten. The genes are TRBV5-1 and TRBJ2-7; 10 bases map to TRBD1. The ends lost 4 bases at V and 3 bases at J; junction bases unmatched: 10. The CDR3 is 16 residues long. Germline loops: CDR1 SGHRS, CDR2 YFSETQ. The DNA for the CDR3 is TGCGCCAGCAGCATCCTCTCGGGACAGGGGTTCTACGAGCAGTACTTC. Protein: CASSILSGQGFYEQYF.

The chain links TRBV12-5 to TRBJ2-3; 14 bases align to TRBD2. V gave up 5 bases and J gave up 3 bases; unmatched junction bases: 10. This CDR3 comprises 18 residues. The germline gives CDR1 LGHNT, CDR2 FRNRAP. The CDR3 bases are TGTGCTAGTGGTCCCGGGACTAGCGGGGGCGAGAGAACAGATACGCAGTATTTT. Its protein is CASGPGTSGGERTDTQYF.

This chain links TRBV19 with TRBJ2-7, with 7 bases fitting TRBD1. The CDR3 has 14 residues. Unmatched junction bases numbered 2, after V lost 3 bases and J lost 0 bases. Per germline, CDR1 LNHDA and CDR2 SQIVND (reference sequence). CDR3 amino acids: CASSMGDSSYEQYF. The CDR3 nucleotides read TGTGCCAGTAGTATGGGGGACAGCTCCTACGAGCAGTACTTC.

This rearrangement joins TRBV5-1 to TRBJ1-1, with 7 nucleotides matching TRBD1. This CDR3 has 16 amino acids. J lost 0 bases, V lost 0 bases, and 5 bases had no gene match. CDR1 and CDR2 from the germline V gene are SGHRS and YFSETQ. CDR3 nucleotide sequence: TGCGCCAGCAGCTTGGGGCTGACAGGGATGAACACTGAAGCTTTCTTT. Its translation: CASSLGLTGMNTEAFF.

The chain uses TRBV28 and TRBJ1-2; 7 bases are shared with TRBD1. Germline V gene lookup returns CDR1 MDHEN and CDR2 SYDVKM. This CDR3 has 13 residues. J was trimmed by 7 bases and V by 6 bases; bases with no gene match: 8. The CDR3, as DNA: TGTGCCAGCAGCCCGGAGGGGGCGCTTGGCTACACCTTC. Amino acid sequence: CASSPEGALGYTF.

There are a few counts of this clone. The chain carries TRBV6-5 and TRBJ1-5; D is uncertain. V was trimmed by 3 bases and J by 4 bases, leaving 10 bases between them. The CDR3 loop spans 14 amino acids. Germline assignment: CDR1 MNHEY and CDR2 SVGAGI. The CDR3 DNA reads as TGTGCCAGCAGTTATCGGCACGGGAATCAGCCCCAGCATTTT. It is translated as CASSYRHGNQPQHF.

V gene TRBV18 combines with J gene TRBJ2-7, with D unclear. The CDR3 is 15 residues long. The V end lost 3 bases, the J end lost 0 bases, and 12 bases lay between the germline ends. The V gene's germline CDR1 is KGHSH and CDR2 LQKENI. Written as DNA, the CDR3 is TGTGCCAGCTCACCCGACTTCTTAAGCTCCTACGAGCAGTACTTC. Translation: CASSPDFLSSYEQYF.

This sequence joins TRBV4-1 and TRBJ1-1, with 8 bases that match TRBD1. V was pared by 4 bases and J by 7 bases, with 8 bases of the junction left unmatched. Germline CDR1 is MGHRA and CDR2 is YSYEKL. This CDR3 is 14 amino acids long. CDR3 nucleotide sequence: TGCGCCAGCAGCCCCTTTATTGACAGGGGTGAAGCTTTCTTT. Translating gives CASSPFIDRGEAFF.

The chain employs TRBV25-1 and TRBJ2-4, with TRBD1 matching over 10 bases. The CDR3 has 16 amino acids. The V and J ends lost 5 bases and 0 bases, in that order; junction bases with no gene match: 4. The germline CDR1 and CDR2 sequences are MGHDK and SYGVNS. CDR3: CASSKGQGSAKNIQYF. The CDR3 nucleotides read TGTGCCAGCAGTAAGGGACAGGGGTCAGCCAAAAACATTCAGTACTTC.

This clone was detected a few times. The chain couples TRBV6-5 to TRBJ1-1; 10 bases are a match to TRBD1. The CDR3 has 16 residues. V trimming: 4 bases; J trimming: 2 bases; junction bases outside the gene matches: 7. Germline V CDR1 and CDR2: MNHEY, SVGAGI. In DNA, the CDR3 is TGTGCCAGCAGTTTTTTCGGACAGGGGGGAAACACTGAAGCTTTCTTT. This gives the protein CASSFFGQGGNTEAFF.

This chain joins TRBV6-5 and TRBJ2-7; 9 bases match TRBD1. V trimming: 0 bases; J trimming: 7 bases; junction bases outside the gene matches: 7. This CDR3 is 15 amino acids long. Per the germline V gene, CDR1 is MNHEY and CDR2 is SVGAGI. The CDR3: CASSYSDDRGGEQYF. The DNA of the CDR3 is TGTGCCAGCAGTTACTCAGATGACAGGGGGGGGGAGCAGTACTTC.

The chain's CDR3 is CASSYEPGLVNTEAFF. The CDR3 coding sequence is TGTGCCAGCAGTTACGAACCGGGACTTGTGAACACTGAAGCTTTCTTT. The chain couples TRBV6-5 to TRBJ1-1; D might be TRBD1 (5 bases). From germline, CDR1 is MNHEY and CDR2 SVGAGI. The V gene lost 2 bases and the J gene lost 0 bases, with 13 bases spanning the gap. There are 16 residues in the CDR3.

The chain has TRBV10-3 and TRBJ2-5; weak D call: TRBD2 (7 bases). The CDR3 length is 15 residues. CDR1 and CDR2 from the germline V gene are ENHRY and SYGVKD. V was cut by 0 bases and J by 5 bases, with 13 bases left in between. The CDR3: CAISESAGGPETQYF. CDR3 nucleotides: TGTGCCATCAGTGAGTCGGCCGGGGGGCCGGAGACCCAGTACTTC.

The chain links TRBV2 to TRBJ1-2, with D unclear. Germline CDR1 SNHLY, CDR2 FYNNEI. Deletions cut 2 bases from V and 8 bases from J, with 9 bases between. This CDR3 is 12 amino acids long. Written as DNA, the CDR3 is TGTGCCAGCAGTGAAATAAGCGGGGGCTACACCTTC. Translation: CASSEISGGYTF.

In DNA, the CDR3 is TGTGCCAGCAGCCGGGAAATGACAGGGATTAATGAAAAACTGTTTTTT. Its translation is CASSREMTGINEKLFF. The chain has TRBV2 and TRBJ1-4, with 7 nucleotides matching TRBD1. The V gene end was trimmed by 6 bases and the J gene end by 4 bases; junction bases not matched to a gene: 11. The CDR3 has 16 amino acids. CDR1 is SNHLY, CDR2 FYNNEI, per germline.

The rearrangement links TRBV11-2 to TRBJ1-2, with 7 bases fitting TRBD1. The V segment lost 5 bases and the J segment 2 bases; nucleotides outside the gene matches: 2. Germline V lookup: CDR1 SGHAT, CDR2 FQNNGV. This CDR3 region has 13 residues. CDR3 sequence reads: CASSKDRNYGYTF. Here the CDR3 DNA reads TGTGCCAGCAGCAAGGACAGGAACTATGGCTACACCTTC.

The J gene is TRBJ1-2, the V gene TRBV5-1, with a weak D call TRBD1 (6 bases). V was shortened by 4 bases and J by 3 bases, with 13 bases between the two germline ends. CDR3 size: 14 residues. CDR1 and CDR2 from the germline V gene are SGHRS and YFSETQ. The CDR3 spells CASSPGQTDYGYTF. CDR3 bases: TGCGCCAGCAGCCCCGGACAGACCGACTATGGCTACACCTTC.

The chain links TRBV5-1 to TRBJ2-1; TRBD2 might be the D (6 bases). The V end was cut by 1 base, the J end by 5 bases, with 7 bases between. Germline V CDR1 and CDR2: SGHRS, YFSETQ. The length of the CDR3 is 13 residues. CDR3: CASSLTGDNEQFF. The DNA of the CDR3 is TGCGCCAGCAGCTTGACGGGGGACAATGAGCAGTTCTTC.